These T cell receptor beta chains were read from a single sample in a study of blood T cells in healthy people across ages. TCRdb passed the 5' RACE reads through MiXCR, listing each CDR3 protein once. This table holds 1 million or so distinct CDR3 sequences, around 25% found once. The sample also formed part of further work on T cells of mothers and their children.

The sequenced sample consisted of blood. The origin of the receptors is a girl between 2 and 10 years old in good health. Both conserved end residues are part of each CDR3. A D gene is named only where the DNA matches it firmly. Some rows have no size entry. The others give once, few or many, or a class for an expanded clone.

>NA|NA|TRBV24-1|TRBJ2-1
CATSDPGRAYNEQFF
TGTGCCACCAGTGATCCCGGTAGGGCCTACAATGAGCAGTTCTTC
>once|NA|TRBV29-1|TRBJ1-1
CSSRLRGRHTEAFF
TGCAGCTCCCGCCTGAGGGGAAGGCACACTGAAGCTTTCTTT
>few|NA|TRBV5-4|TRBJ2-3
CASSAAIHTQYF
TGTGCCAGCAGCGCGGCGATTCATACGCAGTATTTT
>NA|TRBD1|TRBV10-3|TRBJ2-5
CAIWTGKETQYF
TGTGCCATTTGGACAGGGAAAGAGACCCAGTACTTC
>many|NA|TRBV7-9|TRBJ2-5
CASSLGAQETQYF
TGTGCCAGCAGCTTAGGGGCCCAAGAGACCCAGTACTTC
>NA|NA|TRBV12-3/TRBV12-4|TRBJ2-1
CASSLVPAGGSNEQFF
TGTGCCAGCAGTTTAGTTCCGGCAGGGGGGTCAAATGAGCAGTTCTTC
>few|TRBD2|TRBV7-2|TRBJ2-7
CAIAGGTSGGYEQYF
TGTGCCATCGCGGGAGGGACTAGCGGGGGGTACGAGCAGTACTTC
>NA|NA|TRBV18|TRBJ2-2
CASSPDGAGAPTNTGELFF
TGTGCCAGCTCACCAGACGGTGCCGGGGCACCCACGAACACCGGGGAGCTGTTTTTT
>NA|NA|TRBV29-1|TRBJ1-2
CSVDGGPNYGYTF
TGCAGCGTTGATGGGGGCCCCAACTATGGCTACACCTTC
>few|TRBD1|TRBV12-3/TRBV12-4|TRBJ2-5
CASNRGYQETQYF
TGTGCCAGCAACAGGGGGTACCAAGAGACCCAGTACTTC
>few|NA|TRBV6-2/TRBV6-3|TRBJ2-1
CASSYDRGFGNEQFF
TGTGCCAGCAGTTACGATCGGGGATTCGGCAATGAGCAGTTCTTC
>NA|NA|TRBV11-2|TRBJ2-1
CVSSSFGGSYNEQFF
TGTGTCAGCAGCTCTTTCGGGGGATCCTACAATGAGCAGTTCTTC
>NA|TRBD2|TRBV24-1|TRBJ2-1
CATSDSLAGTYNEQFF
TGTGCCACCAGTGACTCTCTAGCGGGAACATACAATGAGCAGTTCTTC
>NA|NA|TRBV6-5|TRBJ1-3
CASSRGRGSGNTIYF
TGTGCCAGCAGCAGGGGACGGGGGTCTGGAAACACCATATATTTT
>NA|NA|TRBV29-1|TRBJ2-1
CSFDNYNEQFF
TGCAGCTTCGACAACTACAATGAGCAGTTCTTC
>few|NA|TRBV10-3|TRBJ1-1
CAISDPEGIQGMNAEAFF
TGTGCCATCAGTGACCCCGAGGGAATCCAGGGTATGAACGCTGAAGCTTTCTTT
>NA|NA|TRBV7-9|TRBJ1-2
CASSLNRVDGYTF
TGTGCCAGCAGCTTAAACAGGGTGGATGGCTACACCTTC
>NA|NA|TRBV12-3/TRBV12-4|TRBJ2-7
CASSLAKREQYF
TGTGCCAGCAGTTTGGCTAAGCGCGAGCAGTACTTC
>NA|NA|TRBV5-4|TRBJ2-4
CASSLGPASHSNIQYF
TGTGCCAGCAGCTTGGGCCCCGCGTCACACTCAAACATTCAGTACTTC
>NA|TRBD2|TRBV5-1|TRBJ2-1
CASSPPNSGGLYNEQFF
TGCGCCAGCAGCCCACCTAATAGCGGGGGGCTCTACAATGAGCAGTTCTTC
>NA|NA|TRBV4-3|TRBJ2-1
CASSQAGTNEQFF
TGCGCCAGCAGCCAAGCGGGGACGAATGAGCAGTTCTTC
>few|NA|TRBV2|TRBJ2-4
CASSNWTLAKNIQYF
TGTGCCAGCTCTAATTGGACTTTAGCCAAAAACATTCAGTACTTC
>few|TRBD1|TRBV18|TRBJ1-1
CASLLGQGHTEAFF
TGTGCCAGCTTACTAGGACAGGGTCACACTGAAGCTTTCTTT
>few|NA|TRBV6-2/TRBV6-3|TRBJ1-3
CASSQKGTGNTIYF
TGTGCCAGCAGTCAGAAGGGCACCGGAAACACCATATATTTT
>NA|NA|TRBV10-3|TRBJ2-1
CAISGVASNNEQFF
TGTGCCATCAGTGGGGTAGCGAGTAACAATGAGCAGTTCTTC
>NA|NA|TRBV29-1|TRBJ2-3
CSAAFKDTQYF
TGCAGCGCGGCTTTTAAAGATACGCAGTATTTT